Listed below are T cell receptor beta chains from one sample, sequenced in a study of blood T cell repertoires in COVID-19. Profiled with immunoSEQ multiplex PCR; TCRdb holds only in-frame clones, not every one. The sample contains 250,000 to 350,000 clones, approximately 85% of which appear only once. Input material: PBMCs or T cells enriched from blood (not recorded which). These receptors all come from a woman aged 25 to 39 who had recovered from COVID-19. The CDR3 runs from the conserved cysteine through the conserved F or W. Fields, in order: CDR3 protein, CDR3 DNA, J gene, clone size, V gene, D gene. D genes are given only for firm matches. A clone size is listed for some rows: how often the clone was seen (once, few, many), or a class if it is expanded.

CASSLDVELGNQPQHF,TGTGCCAGCAGTTTGGATGTGGAGTTGGGCAATCAGCCCCAGCATTTT,TRBJ1-5,.,TRBV28,.
CASSTSGTYNEQFF,TGCGCCAGTTCGACTAGCGGCACCTACAATGAGCAGTTCTTC,TRBJ2-1,.,TRBV10-2,TRBD2
CASLQGDGYEQYF,TGTGCCAGTCTCCAGGGTGATGGGTACGAGCAGTACTTC,TRBJ2-7,.,TRBV19,.
CASSISSRRNSNQPQHF,TGTGCCAGTAGTATTTCGTCCCGCAGGAATAGCAATCAGCCCCAGCATTTT,TRBJ1-5,.,TRBV19,.
CASSLPTRQVTNSPLHF,TGTGCCAGCAGCTTGCCCACGAGACAGGTGACTAATTCACCCCTCCACTTT,TRBJ1-6,.,TRBV5-6,.
CASSPRQGSGNTEAFF,TGTGCCAGCAGCCCTAGACAGGGGTCGGGGAACACTGAAGCTTTCTTT,TRBJ1-1,once,TRBV7-6,TRBD1
CASSEGTGMAGELFF,TGCGCCAGCAGTGAAGGGACAGGGATGGCCGGGGAGCTGTTTTTT,TRBJ2-2,.,TRBV10-1,TRBD1
CASRGRERNYGYTF,TGTGCCAGCAGAGGGAGGGAGAGAAACTATGGCTACACCTTC,TRBJ1-2,.,TRBV2,.
CAWNSYRGGLNYGYTF,TGTGCCTGGAACTCTTACAGGGGTGGGCTTAACTATGGCTACACCTTC,TRBJ1-2,.,TRBV30,TRBD1
CASSQDMRAGYTF,TGCGCCAGCAGCCAAGATATGAGGGCTGGCTACACCTTC,TRBJ1-2,.,TRBV4-1,.
CASSIYTGHRQETQYF,TGTGCCAGTAGTATTTATACAGGGCACCGGCAAGAGACCCAGTACTTC,TRBJ2-5,.,TRBV19,.
CASSPRGNTEAFF,TGTGCCAGCAGCCCTAGGGGGAACACTGAAGCTTTCTTT,TRBJ1-1,.,TRBV7-9,.
CASSALLPGLVRPEQYF,TGTGCCAGCAGCGCGTTACTACCGGGACTAGTAAGACCCGAGCAGTACTTC,TRBJ2-7,.,TRBV5-6,TRBD2
CASSARQGARSPLHF,TGTGCCAGCAGTGCCCGACAGGGGGCGAGATCACCCCTCCACTTT,TRBJ1-6,.,TRBV27,TRBD1
CASRDTGAAYEQYF,TGTGCCAGCAGAGACACAGGGGCCGCCTACGAGCAGTACTTC,TRBJ2-7,.,TRBV6-5,TRBD1
CASSFGGAGSSTQYF,TGCGCCAGCAGCTTCGGCGGGGCCGGTTCCTCTACGCAGTATTTT,TRBJ2-3,.,TRBV5-1,.
CASSDPRQGETQYF,TGTGCCAGCAGTGACCCCAGACAGGGTGAGACCCAGTACTTC,TRBJ2-5,.,TRBV25-1,TRBD1
CASSIDKNYGYTF,TGTGCCAGTAGTATCGACAAGAACTATGGCTACACCTTC,TRBJ1-2,.,TRBV19,.
CASSLGGQNQPQHF,TGTGCCAGCAGCTTGGGAGGCCAGAATCAGCCCCAGCATTTT,TRBJ1-5,once,TRBV5-5,.
CASSLAGGYEQYF,TGTGCCAGCAGCTTAGCAGGGGGCTACGAGCAGTACTTC,TRBJ2-7,.,TRBV7-9,.
CASSEPRGAFF,TGTGCCAGCAGCGAACCCCGAGGTGCTTTCTTT,TRBJ1-1,.,TRBV2,.
CASSGLAGGPDEQYF,TGTGCCAGCAGCGGACTAGCGGGAGGGCCGGACGAGCAGTACTTC,TRBJ2-7,.,TRBV4-2,TRBD2
CASRIDSDRAINYGYTF,TGTGCCAGTCGAATTGATTCGGACAGGGCTATAAACTATGGCTACACCTTC,TRBJ1-2,.,TRBV2,TRBD1
CASSGLEGELFF,TGTGCCAGCAGTGGTCTGGAGGGGGAGCTGTTTTTT,TRBJ2-2,.,TRBV27,.
CASSQMNYGYTF,TGTGCCAGCAGTCAGATGAACTATGGCTACACCTTC,TRBJ1-2,.,TRBV12-3/TRBV12-4,.
CASSLAQETEAFF,TGCGCCAGCAGCTTGGCGCAAGAGACTGAAGCTTTCTTT,TRBJ1-1,.,TRBV5-1,.
CASSAQGLGNSPLHF,TGTGCCAGCAGCGCCCAGGGGCTCGGTAATTCACCCCTCCACTTT,TRBJ1-6,.,TRBV7-2,.
CASSLGTGMLEQYF,TGTGCCAGCAGTTTAGGGACAGGGATGTTAGAGCAGTACTTC,TRBJ2-7,.,TRBV27,TRBD1
CASRDGQGGSPLHF,TGTGCCAGTAGGGACGGACAGGGTGGTTCACCCCTCCACTTT,TRBJ1-6,.,TRBV19,TRBD1
CASSLGLADSTDTQYF,TGTGCCAGCAGTTTGGGACTAGCGGATAGCACAGATACGCAGTATTTT,TRBJ2-3,.,TRBV27,TRBD2
CASRRTEQETQYF,TGTGCCAGCAGACGGACAGAGCAAGAGACCCAGTACTTC,TRBJ2-5,.,TRBV6-5,.
CASSQGQGQETQYF,TGTGCCAGCAGTCAGGGACAGGGGCAAGAGACCCAGTACTTC,TRBJ2-5,.,TRBV27,TRBD1
CASSFGGNIKRQETQYF,TGTGCCAGCAGTTTTGGCGGGAATATAAAGAGGCAAGAGACCCAGTACTTC,TRBJ2-5,.,TRBV28,.
CASSIGDRGEKLFF,TGTGCCAGTAGTATCGGGGACAGGGGTGAAAAACTGTTTTTT,TRBJ1-4,.,TRBV19,TRBD1
CASSEVQPQHF,TGTGCCAGCAGTGAAGTACAGCCCCAGCATTTT,TRBJ1-5,.,TRBV6-1,.
CSVVIRGNTGELFF,TGCAGCGTTGTGATTCGGGGGAACACCGGGGAGCTGTTTTTT,TRBJ2-2,.,TRBV29-1,.
CAISPSGSNQPQHF,TGTGCCATCAGCCCCTCGGGTAGCAATCAGCCCCAGCATTTT,TRBJ1-5,.,TRBV10-3,.
CASSWGDRIPEQYF,TGCGCCAGCAGCTGGGGGGACAGGATCCCCGAGCAGTACTTC,TRBJ2-7,.,TRBV5-1,TRBD1
CASSLQGAGNQPQHF,TGTGCCAGCAGTTTACAGGGGGCAGGTAATCAGCCCCAGCATTTT,TRBJ1-5,.,TRBV28,TRBD1
CASSQEVTRGNQPQHF,TGTGCCAGCAGCCAAGAGGTCACTAGGGGCAATCAGCCCCAGCATTTT,TRBJ1-5,.,TRBV4-2,.
CASRPGLAEQGDTQYF,TGTGCCAGCAGACCGGGACTAGCGGAGCAGGGGGATACGCAGTATTTT,TRBJ2-3,.,TRBV5-4,TRBD2
CASSSPGSRETQYF,TGTGCCAGCAGTTCCCCCGGGTCGCGGGAGACCCAGTACTTC,TRBJ2-5,.,TRBV28,.
CASSETGLQPQHF,TGCGCCAGCAGTGAGACAGGGCTCCAGCCCCAGCATTTT,TRBJ1-5,.,TRBV10-2,.
CASSGDRVHEQYF,TGTGCCAGCAGTGGGGACAGGGTGCACGAGCAGTACTTC,TRBJ2-7,.,TRBV2,TRBD1
CATSGGRGSDSPLHF,TGTGCCACCAGTGGGGGGAGGGGGTCGGATTCACCCCTCCACTTT,TRBJ1-6,.,TRBV24-1,.
CASSGGVSNQPQHF,TGTGCCAGTAGTGGCGGGGTTAGCAATCAGCCCCAGCATTTT,TRBJ1-5,.,TRBV19,.
CAISEDRLNTEAFF,TGTGCCATCAGTGAGGACAGGTTGAACACTGAAGCTTTCTTT,TRBJ1-1,few,TRBV10-3,.
CASSPGRVVQPQHF,TGTGCCAGCAGCCCCGGCAGGGTAGTACAGCCCCAGCATTTT,TRBJ1-5,.,TRBV7-2,.
CASSSPELAPRDTDTQYF,TGTGCCAGCAGCAGCCCGGAGCTGGCCCCCCGGGACACAGATACGCAGTATTTT,TRBJ2-3,.,TRBV9,.
CASSSQGFYGYTF,TGTGCCAGCAGCTCACAGGGATTCTATGGCTACACCTTC,TRBJ1-2,.,TRBV5-4,.
CASSKDRGPLDEQYF,TGTGCCAGCAGCAAGGACAGGGGGCCGTTAGACGAGCAGTACTTC,TRBJ2-7,.,TRBV5-8,TRBD1
CASSPSFMSLAGYNEQFF,TGTGCCAGCAGTCCCTCATTTATGAGCTTAGCAGGGTACAATGAGCAGTTCTTC,TRBJ2-1,.,TRBV27,.
CASSQPLQSIRTEAFF,TGTGCCAGCAGCCAGCCCTTACAGTCTATCCGCACTGAAGCTTTCTTT,TRBJ1-1,.,TRBV7-9,.